These 8 T cell receptor beta chains originate from one sample sequenced in a study of human T cells and chemical hapten exposure. Time point meaning: pre-sensitization, week 0. Noted treatment: therapeutic diphenylcyclopropenone sensitization with weekly scalp DPC. TCRdb itself ran the RACE reads through MiXCR, one entry per CDR3 protein. The sample yields approximately 260,000 distinct CDR3 sequences, approximately 8% seen once. The material sequenced was whole blood, taken in connection with sensitization to the hapten diphenylcyclopropenone (DPC). The source of these receptors is a man in his late teens or twenties with alopecia areata. Some clones in this sample may be carry-over from other donors' samples.

This clonotype came up a few times. The rearrangement links TRBV9 to TRBJ2-7; D is tentatively TRBD1 or TRBD2 (5 bases each). The ends were cut back, 4 bases at V and 6 bases at J, with 14 bases in the middle. The CDR3 is 13 residues long. Germline-derived CDR1 and CDR2 are SGDLS and YYNGEE. The CDR3 sequence is CASSLTQRGEQYV. CDR3 nucleotide sequence: TGTGCCAGCAGCCTCACACAGAGGGGCGAGCAGTACGTC.

At least ten counts were recorded for this clonotype. V and J are TRBV4-3 and TRBJ1-6; D not resolved. This CDR3 spans 14 amino acids. Germline V gene data show CDR1 as LGHNA and CDR2 as YSLEER. Trimming left V 0 bases short and J 8 bases short, with 8 bases between. The CDR3 spells CASSQEHGDSPLHF. The CDR3 DNA reads TGCGCCAGCAGCCAAGAGCACGGGGATTCACCCCTCCACTTT.

This clonotype was seen a handful of times. The chain joins TRBV11-2 to TRBJ2-3, with 7 nucleotides matching TRBD1. CDR3 length: 15 residues. V trimming: 5 bases; J trimming: 2 bases; junction bases outside the gene matches: 7. CDR1 and CDR2 from the germline V gene are SGHAT and FQNNGV. Here the CDR3 DNA reads TGTGCCAGCAGCCCCCCTCAGGGGGTCACAGATACGCAGTATTTT. Encoded protein: CASSPPQGVTDTQYF.

The chain couples TRBV4-2 to TRBJ1-2, with D tentatively TRBD1 (5 bases). Looked up from germline, CDR1 is LGHNA and CDR2 is YNFKEQ. The CDR3 has 15 residues. The V and J ends lost 0 bases and 5 bases respectively, with 13 bases between them. This CDR3 is CASSQDRDGLYGYTF. The CDR3 DNA is TGTGCCAGCAGCCAAGATCGGGACGGACTATATGGCTACACCTTC.

CDR3 DNA sequence: TGTGCCAGTCGCACAGGGTCTACGCAGCCCCAGCATTTT. This sequence encodes CASRTGSTQPQHF. J is TRBJ1-5 and V is TRBV6-2 or TRBV6-3, with a weak D call TRBD1 (6 bases). Germline V gene data show CDR1 as MNHEY and CDR2 as SVGEGT. This CDR3 spans 13 amino acids. The germline V and J ends were trimmed by 9 bases and 7 bases, with 16 bases remaining between them.

At least ten counts were recorded for this clonotype. This chain connects TRBV29-1 to TRBJ2-7; no definite D call. The germline CDR1 and CDR2 sequences are SQVTM and ANQGSEA. CDR3 length: 14 amino acids. V was clipped by 0 bases and J by 1 base, with 10 bases between them. CDR3 in DNA: TGCAGCGTTGAAGATCCCGGATTATCCTACGAGCAGTACTTC. Translating gives CSVEDPGLSYEQYF.

This clonotype turned up a few times. The V gene is TRBV9, the J gene TRBJ1-1; D unclear. Germline V gives CDR1 SGDLS, CDR2 YYNGEE. The CDR3 totals 15 residues. Trimming left V 4 bases short and J 0 bases short, with 13 bases between. CDR3 nucleotide sequence: TGTGCCAGCAGCTCATACAGCAAAATGAACACTGAAGCTTTCTTT. Translated: CASSSYSKMNTEAFF.

This chain links TRBV6-4 with TRBJ1-2; D remains ambiguous. V was shortened by 7 bases and J by 2 bases, with 14 bases between the two germline ends. The CDR3 totals 14 residues. Germline CDR1 is MRHNA and CDR2 is SNTAGT. CDR3 nucleotides: TGTGCCAGCAACATATCGCCCCGGAACTATGGCTACACCTTC. Its translation is CASNISPRNYGYTF.